These 26 T cell receptor beta chains were all obtained from the same sample, sequenced in a study of blood T cells in healthy people across ages. A sample-barcoded 5' primer and a J-beta primer mix were used in a second PCR of about 7 to 11 cycles. Each CDR3 protein gets one entry after TCRdb re-called the 5' RACE reads with MiXCR. The repertoire consists of more than 1.4 million distinct CDR3 sequences, with 42% occurring once and the leading ten covering around 8%. Sequencing was performed on blood. The receptors originated from a woman younger than 30 in good health.

The chain recombines TRBV20-1 with TRBJ2-1, with D unclear. The germline V gene encodes CDR1 DFQATT and CDR2 SNEGSKA (reference sequence). The CDR3 totals 13 residues. Deletions cut 6 bases from V and 5 bases from J, with 14 bases between. CDR3 sequence reads: CSAVGISHNEQFF. DNA for the CDR3: TGCAGTGCAGTGGGGATTTCCCACAATGAGCAGTTCTTC.

This sequence joins TRBV5-1 and TRBJ2-3; TRBD2 agrees at 9 bases. Germline V CDR1 and CDR2: SGHRS, YFSETQ. The CDR3 contains 16 residues. V lost 0 bases to trimming and J lost 6 bases; unmatched junction nucleotides: 8. This CDR3 is CASSLVSGGYMDTQYF. The CDR3 DNA reads TGCGCCAGCAGCTTGGTGAGCGGGGGGTATATGGATACGCAGTATTTT.

This clonotype was counted between two and nine times. The chain joins TRBV24-1 to TRBJ1-5, with TRBD1 matching 8 bases. This CDR3 has 14 residues. Germline trimming cut 4 bases from V and 2 bases from J; bases unmatched to any gene: 0. Germline assignment: CDR1 KGHDR and CDR2 SFDVKD. CDR3 sequence: CATSETGGNQPQHF. The CDR3 DNA sequence: TGTGCCACCAGTGAGACAGGGGGCAATCAGCCCCAGCATTTT.

This clonotype was observed at least ten times. The chain has TRBV7-3 and TRBJ2-2, with TRBD2 matching 8 bases. J gave up 1 base and V 6 bases, and 4 bases lay outside the gene matches. This CDR3 comprises 15 residues. The V gene's germline CDR1 is SGHTA and CDR2 FQGTGA. This chain's CDR3 is CASSAGLENTGELFF. The CDR3 region has the DNA TGTGCCAGCAGTGCGGGACTAGAGAACACCGGGGAGCTGTTTTTT.

CDR3 DNA sequence: TGCAGCGGTGTGGGGCTGGAGACTGAAGCTTTCTTT. This encodes CSGVGLETEAFF. The chain is built from TRBV29-1 and TRBJ1-1; the D gene is possibly TRBD1 (5 bases). The CDR3 is 12 amino acids. Germline V gene sequence: CDR1 SQVTM, CDR2 ANQGSEA. The V gene lost 7 bases and the J gene lost 5 bases, with 14 bases spanning the gap.

The chain joins TRBV28 to TRBJ1-6; weak D call: TRBD1 (6 bases). The V end was cut by 4 bases, the J end by 9 bases, with 13 bases between. The germline V gene encodes CDR1 MDHEN and CDR2 SYDVKM. This CDR3 contains 14 residues. The CDR3 is CASSSGGSGSPLHF. CDR3 coding DNA: TGTGCCAGCAGTTCTGGGGGCAGTGGTTCACCCCTCCACTTT.

This clonotype was observed a few times. J is TRBJ2-1 and V is TRBV6-5, with TRBD2 matching over 10 bases. The CDR3 length is 17 residues. Germline V gives CDR1 MNHEY, CDR2 SVGAGI. The junction had 6 bases not matched to a gene; V was cut back by 2 bases and J by 2 bases. The CDR3 DNA is TGTGCCAGCAGTTACCTCCCCGGGACTAGCGCCTACAATGAGCAGTTCTTC. Translated, it gives CASSYLPGTSAYNEQFF.

The rearrangement links TRBV2 to TRBJ2-1; TRBD2 aligns across 8 bases. Germline V gene sequence: CDR1 SNHLY, CDR2 FYNNEI. V lost 6 bases and J lost 8; bases outside the gene matches: 15. The length of the CDR3 is 16 residues. DNA of the CDR3: TGTGCCAGCAGAGAATCCGGGACTAGGCCTATTTATGAGCAGTTCTTC. Translating gives CASRESGTRPIYEQFF.

The genes are TRBV5-1 and TRBJ2-1; tentative D call: TRBD1 (6 bases). Germline V gene lookup returns CDR1 SGHRS and CDR2 YFSETQ. There are 12 residues in the CDR3. The V end was cut by 3 bases, the J end by 8 bases, with 9 bases between. The CDR3, as DNA: TGCGCCAGCAGCTGGACAGAGGATGAGCAGTTCTTC. Translating it yields CASSWTEDEQFF.

The rearrangement joins TRBV29-1 to TRBJ2-3, with D possibly being TRBD2 (6 bases). There are 17 residues in the CDR3. Germline lookup yields CDR1 SQVTM and CDR2 ANQGSEA. V was trimmed by 0 bases and J by 2 bases, leaving 18 bases between them. The CDR3 DNA is TGCAGCGTTGAAGATCTTGAGCGGGTCACATTCACAGATACGCAGTATTTT. Its protein product is CSVEDLERVTFTDTQYF.

The table lists this clonotype with a few counts. As DNA, the CDR3 is TGCGCCAGCAGTTCCTCAGGGAGCGTAAACACCGGGGAGCTGTTTTTT. This translates into CASSSSGSVNTGELFF. The chain joins TRBV5-1 to TRBJ2-2; D might be TRBD1 or TRBD2, each matching 5 bases. Deletions cut 5 bases from V and 2 bases from J, with 16 bases between. The CDR3 spans 16 residues. In germline, CDR1 is SGHRS, CDR2 YFSETQ.

The chain recombines TRBV7-3 with TRBJ2-1; 7 bases are a match to TRBD2. Germline loops: CDR1 SGHTA, CDR2 FQGTGA. Unmatched junction bases numbered 10, after V lost 4 bases and J lost 7 bases. The CDR3 spans 15 residues. The CDR3 nucleotides are TGTGCCAGCAGCTCGTTGGGGGGGGGAGAAAATGAGCAGTTCTTC. Translating gives CASSSLGGGENEQFF.

This sequence joins TRBV20-1 and TRBJ2-5; either TRBD1 or TRBD2 may fit D (6 bases each). The end of the DNA is better explained by TRBJ2-7, so the J call may be wrong. The CDR3 is made up of 14 amino acids. CDR1 and CDR2 from the germline V gene are DFQATT and SNEGSKA (reference sequence). CDR3 protein: CSARLTGGLYEQYF. The CDR3 DNA follows: TGCAGTGCTAGATTGACCGGGGGCCTTTACGAGCAGTACTTC.

This sequence joins TRBV27 and TRBJ1-1; TRBD1 matches 8 bases. The CDR3 is made up of 14 amino acids. The V gene's germline CDR1 is MNHEY and CDR2 SMNVEV (reference sequence). Germline trimming cut 6 bases from V and 6 bases from J; bases unmatched to any gene: 9. Here the CDR3 reads CASRLQSQGAEAFF. The CDR3 DNA reads as TGTGCCAGCAGGCTTCAATCACAGGGGGCTGAAGCTTTCTTT.

This clonotype showed up just a few times. The J gene is TRBJ2-2, the V gene TRBV4-2, with D hard to call. The V and J ends lost 1 base and 3 bases respectively, with 6 bases between them. The germline V gene encodes CDR1 LGHNA and CDR2 YNFKEQ. CDR3 length: 14 residues. CDR3 loop: CASSQVVDTGELFF. The CDR3 DNA is TGTGCCAGCAGCCAAGTAGTTGACACCGGGGAGCTGTTTTTT.

This clonotype has a handful of counts. The rearrangement links TRBV29-1 to TRBJ2-5, with 14 bases matching TRBD2. This CDR3 contains 15 residues. Trimming took 7 bases from V and 2 from J; bases not matched to a gene: 6. Per germline, CDR1 SQVTM and CDR2 ANQGSEA. The CDR3 loop reads CSAGTSGRGQETQYF. The CDR3 DNA sequence: TGCAGCGCTGGGACTAGCGGGAGAGGACAAGAGACCCAGTACTTC.

The J gene is TRBJ2-3, the V gene TRBV6-5; D remains ambiguous. V was shortened by 5 bases and J by 2 bases, with 14 bases between the two germline ends. Germline V gene sequence: CDR1 MNHEY, CDR2 SVGAGI. The CDR3 is made up of 15 amino acids. CDR3 residues: CASSQSPSLTDTQYF. The CDR3 nucleotides read TGTGCCAGCAGTCAATCTCCAAGCCTCACAGATACGCAGTATTTT.

This clonotype occurred a few times. J is TRBJ2-4 and V is TRBV12-3 or TRBV12-4; the D gene is possibly TRBD1 (5 bases). The end of the DNA is better explained by TRBJ2-5, so the J call may be wrong. The CDR3 is 13 residues long. The CDR3 region is CASSSGQKETQYF. In nucleotides, the CDR3 is TGTGCCAGCAGTTCCGGACAAAAGGAGACCCAGTACTTC.

V is TRBV4-2 and J is TRBJ1-1; D gene uncertain. Between the trimmed V and J ends, which lost 0 bases and 2 bases, there was a span of 1 base. CDR3 length: 12 amino acids. CDR1 is LGHNA and CDR2 is YNFKEQ in the germline V gene. In DNA, the CDR3 is TGTGCCAGCAGCCAAGATAACACTGAAGCTTTCTTT. As protein: CASSQDNTEAFF.

The rearrangement joins TRBV7-3 to TRBJ1-2; weak D call: TRBD1 (5 bases). The CDR3 runs 13 residues. Trimming removed 3 bases at V and 11 bases at J, with 16 bases between. CDR1 and CDR2 from the germline V gene are SGHTA and FQGTGA. The CDR3 is CASSLGGEVEYTF. The CDR3 coding sequence is TGTGCCAGCAGCTTGGGGGGGGAGGTGGAGTACACCTTC.

This rearrangement joins TRBV11-2 to TRBJ2-3; 8 positions agree with TRBD1. With V trimmed by 6 bases and J by 4 bases, 12 bases remained unmatched. The CDR3 runs to 16 residues. Per germline, CDR1 SGHAT and CDR2 FQNNGV. Here the CDR3 DNA reads TGTGCCAGCAGTAGAACACGACAGGGGACGTCAGATACGCAGTATTTT. Translated, it gives CASSRTRQGTSDTQYF.

The chain employs TRBV6-1 and TRBJ1-2; D is unresolved. Looked up from germline, CDR1 is MNHNS and CDR2 is SASEGT. V was clipped by 1 base and J by 8 bases, with 14 bases between them. The CDR3 runs to 14 residues. CDR3 in DNA: TGTGCCAGCAGTGAAGGATTGAGTGTCCGGGGCTACACCTTC. It is translated as CASSEGLSVRGYTF.

This chain uses TRBV6-1 with TRBJ1-1; D is unresolved. The CDR3 is 15 amino acids. Germline assignment: CDR1 MNHNS and CDR2 SASEGT. V was trimmed by 2 bases and J by 5 bases, leaving 15 bases between them. CDR3 residues: CASSEFRAGRTEAFF. For the CDR3, the DNA is TGTGCCAGCAGTGAATTTCGGGCTGGAAGGACTGAAGCTTTCTTT.

J is TRBJ2-1 and V is TRBV13; D is unclear. The V end lost 5 bases, the J end lost 5 bases, and 16 bases lay between the germline ends. CDR1 is PRHDT, CDR2 FYEKMQ, per germline (reference sequence). The CDR3 covers 15 residues. DNA of the CDR3: TGTGCCAGCAGCCGCTTAGACGGATTTCACAATGAGCAGTTCTTC. This codes for CASSRLDGFHNEQFF. The full variable domain, rest sourced from reference TRBV13 and TRBJ2-1, is AAGVIQSPRHLIKEKRETATLKCYPIPRHDTVYWYQQGPGQDPQFLISFYEKMQSDKGSIPDRFSAQQFSDYHSELNMSSLELGDSALYFCASSRLDGFHNEQFFGPGTRLTVL.

The chain recombines TRBV12-3 or TRBV12-4 with TRBJ2-7; 7 bases match TRBD1. The V and J ends lost 3 bases and 1 base, in that order; junction bases with no gene match: 6. The CDR3 spans 15 residues. The CDR3 sequence: CASSFEQGLSYEQYF. The CDR3 DNA reads as TGTGCCAGCAGTTTCGAACAGGGGCTATCCTACGAGCAGTACTTC.

The V call is TRBV20-1, the J call TRBJ1-2, with 8 bases aligning to TRBD1. The germline V gene encodes CDR1 DFQATT and CDR2 SNEGSKA (reference sequence). V lost 0 bases, J lost 2 bases, and 8 bases stayed unmatched. CDR3 size: 16 residues. In nucleotides, the CDR3 is TGCAGTGCTAGAGATCGTGGGCAGGGGGCAAACTATGGCTACACCTTC. It translates to CSARDRGQGANYGYTF.